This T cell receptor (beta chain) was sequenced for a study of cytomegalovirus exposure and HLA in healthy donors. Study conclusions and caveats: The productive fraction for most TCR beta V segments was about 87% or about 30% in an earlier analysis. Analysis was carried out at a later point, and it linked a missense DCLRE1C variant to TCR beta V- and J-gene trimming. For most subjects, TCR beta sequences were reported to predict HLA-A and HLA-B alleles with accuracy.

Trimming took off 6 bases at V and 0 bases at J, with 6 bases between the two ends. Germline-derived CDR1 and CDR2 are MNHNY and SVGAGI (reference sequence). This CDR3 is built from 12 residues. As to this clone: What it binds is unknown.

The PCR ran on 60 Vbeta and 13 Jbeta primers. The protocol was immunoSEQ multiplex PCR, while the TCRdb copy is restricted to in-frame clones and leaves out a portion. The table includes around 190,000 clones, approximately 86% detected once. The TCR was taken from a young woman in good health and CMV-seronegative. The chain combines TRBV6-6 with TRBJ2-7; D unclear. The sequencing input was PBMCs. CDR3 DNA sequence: TGTGCCAGCAGCCCCAGCTCCTACGAGCAGTACTTC. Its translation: CASSPSSYEQYF.